This T cell receptor beta chain was captured by sequencing in a study of T cells after yellow fever vaccination. Whole-study context: Any fraction with a low cell number was prepared using SMART-Seq v4 Ultra Low Input.

The ends lost 1 base at V and 2 bases at J; junction bases unmatched: 9. CDR1 is SGHRS, CDR2 YFSETQ, per germline. The CDR3 totals 16 residues. Generation of TCR cDNA used 5'RACE template switching (which added a universal primer site and UMIs). MiXCR, applied by TCRdb to the 5' RACE reads, yields one record per CDR3 protein. The table records around 400,000 distinct CDR3 sequences, roughly 10% of them present only once. This clonotype turned up a few times. Antigen unknown. Findings and limits, study-wide: Subsequent booster samples again held most clones from primary vaccination (roughly 95% CD4, roughly 90% CD8).

V usage is TRBV5-1 and J usage is TRBJ2-7, with 7 nucleotides matching TRBD1. The sequence came from a man aged 18 to 30 who received the YFV17D yellow fever vaccine. This material consisted of PBMCs, taken on the day of the first yellow fever vaccination. The CDR3 nucleotides read TGCGCCAGCAGCTTGTACCCTATGACAGGGACCTACGAGCAGTACTTC. Amino acids: CASSLYPMTGTYEQYF.